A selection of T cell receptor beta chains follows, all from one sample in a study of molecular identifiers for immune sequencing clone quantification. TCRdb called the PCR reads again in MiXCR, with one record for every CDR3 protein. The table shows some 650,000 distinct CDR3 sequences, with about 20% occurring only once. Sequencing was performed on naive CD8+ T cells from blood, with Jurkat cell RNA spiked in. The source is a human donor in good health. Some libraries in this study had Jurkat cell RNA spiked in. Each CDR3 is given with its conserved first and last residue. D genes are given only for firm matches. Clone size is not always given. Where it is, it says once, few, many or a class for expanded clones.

CDR3 protein: CASSISSLSGELFF; CDR3 DNA: TGTGCCAGTAGTATAAGTTCCTTGTCCGGGGAGCTGTTTTTT; clone size: .; V gene: TRBV19; D gene: .; J gene: TRBJ2-2
CDR3 protein: CASSLNPTGSGNTIYF; CDR3 DNA: TGTGCCAGCAGCCTAAACCCGACAGGGTCTGGAAACACCATATATTTT; clone size: few; V gene: TRBV13; D gene: TRBD1; J gene: TRBJ1-3
CDR3 protein: CSARSPGAGLEKLFF; CDR3 DNA: TGCAGTGCTAGATCCCCCGGGGCCGGTTTGGAAAAACTGTTTTTT; clone size: many; V gene: TRBV20-1; D gene: .; J gene: TRBJ1-4
CDR3 protein: CASSQGPTPNTGELFF; CDR3 DNA: TGCGCCAGCAGCCAAGGGCCTACCCCGAACACCGGGGAGCTGTTTTTT; clone size: many; V gene: TRBV4-1; D gene: .; J gene: TRBJ2-2
CDR3 protein: CASNQARGYTEAFF; CDR3 DNA: TGCGCCAGCAACCAAGCCAGGGGCTACACTGAAGCTTTCTTT; clone size: .; V gene: TRBV4-3; D gene: .; J gene: TRBJ1-1
CDR3 protein: CASSLSGTAFYNEQFF; CDR3 DNA: TGTGCCAGCAGTTTATCTGGGACCGCGTTCTACAATGAGCAGTTCTTC; clone size: .; V gene: TRBV27; D gene: .; J gene: TRBJ2-1
CDR3 protein: CATGTYNSPLHF; CDR3 DNA: TGTGCCACCGGGACCTATAATTCACCCCTCCACTTT; clone size: many; V gene: TRBV6-5; D gene: .; J gene: TRBJ1-6
CDR3 protein: CASSLVQGADEQFF; CDR3 DNA: TGCGCCAGCAGCTTGGTACAGGGGGCTGATGAGCAGTTCTTC; clone size: .; V gene: TRBV5-1; D gene: TRBD1; J gene: TRBJ2-1
CDR3 protein: CASSQIPRFGTVIIDTQYF; CDR3 DNA: TGTGCCAGCAGCCAAATACCGCGATTCGGGACAGTGATAATAGATACGCAGTATTTT; clone size: many; V gene: TRBV3-1; D gene: TRBD1; J gene: TRBJ2-3
CDR3 protein: CASSPARRDEQFF; CDR3 DNA: TGTGCCAGCAGCCCTGCCAGGAGGGATGAGCAGTTCTTC; clone size: few; V gene: TRBV13; D gene: .; J gene: TRBJ2-1
CDR3 protein: CSVEVVGSYEQYF; CDR3 DNA: TGCAGCGTCGAGGTTGTCGGGAGCTACGAGCAGTACTTC; clone size: many; V gene: TRBV29-1; D gene: .; J gene: TRBJ2-7
CDR3 protein: CASSLGHPDTEAFF; CDR3 DNA: TGTGCCAGCAGCTTAGGGCACCCCGACACTGAAGCTTTCTTT; clone size: many; V gene: TRBV7-9; D gene: .; J gene: TRBJ1-1
CDR3 protein: CSVEDRDRSEGGNTIYF; CDR3 DNA: TGCAGCGTTGAAGATCGGGACAGGAGCGAAGGAGGAAACACCATATATTTT; clone size: many; V gene: TRBV29-1; D gene: TRBD1; J gene: TRBJ1-3
CDR3 protein: CAISESGEYYEQYF; CDR3 DNA: TGTGCCATCAGTGAGTCCGGTGAATACTACGAGCAGTACTTC; clone size: many; V gene: TRBV10-3; D gene: .; J gene: TRBJ2-7
CDR3 protein: CASSYLAGATANYGYTF; CDR3 DNA: TGTGCCAGCAGTTACTTAGCAGGGGCAACAGCTAACTATGGCTACACCTTC; clone size: .; V gene: TRBV6-5; D gene: .; J gene: TRBJ1-2
CDR3 protein: CASSWSSSTDTQYF; CDR3 DNA: TGTGCCAGCAGCTGGAGCTCAAGCACAGATACGCAGTATTTT; clone size: many; V gene: TRBV11-2; D gene: .; J gene: TRBJ2-3
CDR3 protein: CASSPQNTPEAFF; CDR3 DNA: TGTGCCAGTAGTCCCCAGAATACACCTGAAGCTTTCTTT; clone size: .; V gene: TRBV19; D gene: .; J gene: TRBJ1-1
CDR3 protein: CASTILADHSYEQYF; CDR3 DNA: TGTGCCAGCACCATACTAGCGGACCACTCTTACGAGCAGTACTTC; clone size: once; V gene: TRBV27; D gene: TRBD2; J gene: TRBJ2-7
CDR3 protein: CASSRGTGSTEAFF; CDR3 DNA: TGTGCCAGCAGTCGTGGGACAGGGAGCACTGAAGCTTTCTTT; clone size: many; V gene: TRBV27; D gene: TRBD1; J gene: TRBJ1-1
CDR3 protein: CASSLSGHEQFF; CDR3 DNA: TGTGCCAGCAGCTTGTCAGGCCATGAGCAGTTCTTC; clone size: many; V gene: TRBV7-2; D gene: .; J gene: TRBJ2-1
CDR3 protein: CASTLSPTETQYF; CDR3 DNA: TGTGCCAGCACCCTTAGTCCAACAGAGACCCAGTACTTC; clone size: many; V gene: TRBV7-9; D gene: .; J gene: TRBJ2-5
CDR3 protein: CASSFGQGGTYEQYF; CDR3 DNA: TGTGCCAGCAGCTTTGGGCAGGGGGGAACCTACGAGCAGTACTTC; clone size: many; V gene: TRBV7-2; D gene: .; J gene: TRBJ2-7
CDR3 protein: CASSLSGRAGEQFF; CDR3 DNA: TGTGCCAGCAGTTTAAGCGGGAGGGCCGGTGAGCAGTTCTTC; clone size: many; V gene: TRBV27; D gene: TRBD2; J gene: TRBJ2-1
CDR3 protein: CASSLSARALSGADVLTF; CDR3 DNA: TGTGCCAGCAGTTTATCGGCCAGGGCCCTGTCTGGGGCCGACGTCCTGACTTTC; clone size: few; V gene: TRBV27; D gene: .; J gene: TRBJ2-6
CDR3 protein: CSALDSTSTDTQYF; CDR3 DNA: TGCAGCGCACTGGACAGTACTAGCACAGATACGCAGTATTTT; clone size: many; V gene: TRBV29-1; D gene: .; J gene: TRBJ2-3
CDR3 protein: CSAWTGYEQYF; CDR3 DNA: TGCAGTGCTTGGACAGGCTACGAGCAGTACTTC; clone size: few; V gene: TRBV20-1; D gene: TRBD1; J gene: TRBJ2-7
CDR3 protein: CASSQLAGRPYEQYF; CDR3 DNA: TGTGCCAGCAGCCAACTAGCGGGCCGACCCTACGAGCAGTACTTC; clone size: few; V gene: TRBV3-1; D gene: TRBD2; J gene: TRBJ2-7
CDR3 protein: CASSLTDSRAFF; CDR3 DNA: TGTGCCAGCAGCTTAACCGACAGTCGGGCTTTCTTT; clone size: many; V gene: TRBV7-9; D gene: .; J gene: TRBJ1-1
CDR3 protein: CASSTRPGIGFGNEKLFF; CDR3 DNA: TGTGCCAGTAGTACCCGGCCGGGGATCGGTTTTGGTAATGAAAAACTGTTTTTT; clone size: .; V gene: TRBV19; D gene: .; J gene: TRBJ1-4
CDR3 protein: CAWAQGVSSYNEQFF; CDR3 DNA: TGTGCCTGGGCACAAGGGGTTTCCTCCTACAATGAGCAGTTCTTC; clone size: many; V gene: TRBV30; D gene: .; J gene: TRBJ2-1
CDR3 protein: CASSLTGTGASDEQFF; CDR3 DNA: TGTGCCAGCAGCCTAACCGGGACAGGGGCTTCGGATGAGCAGTTCTTC; clone size: few; V gene: TRBV13; D gene: TRBD1; J gene: TRBJ2-1
CDR3 protein: CASSLGAGDEKLFF; CDR3 DNA: TGTGCCAGCAGCTTGGGGGCGGGTGATGAAAAACTGTTTTTT; clone size: .; V gene: TRBV11-2; D gene: .; J gene: TRBJ1-4
CDR3 protein: CASSYPLGQQREQYF; CDR3 DNA: TGTGCCAGCAGTTACCCGTTGGGACAGCAGCGCGAGCAGTACTTC; clone size: few; V gene: TRBV6-2/TRBV6-3; D gene: TRBD1; J gene: TRBJ2-7
CDR3 protein: CASSYSGGVEQYF; CDR3 DNA: TGTGCCAGCAGTTACTCGGGCGGGGTCGAGCAGTACTTC; clone size: few; V gene: TRBV6-2/TRBV6-3; D gene: .; J gene: TRBJ2-7
CDR3 protein: CASSEAFAPTRSKGERYF; CDR3 DNA: TGTGCCAGCAGTGAGGCCTTTGCCCCAACCCGTTCGAAGGGCGAGCGGTACTTC; clone size: once; V gene: TRBV2; D gene: .; J gene: TRBJ2-7
CDR3 protein: CASRWDGGGGELFF; CDR3 DNA: TGTGCCAGCAGATGGGACGGAGGAGGCGGGGAGCTGTTTTTT; clone size: .; V gene: TRBV12-3/TRBV12-4; D gene: .; J gene: TRBJ2-2
CDR3 protein: CASSYSPYRQDPTDYEQYF; CDR3 DNA: TGTGCCAGCAGTTACTCACCCTACCGACAGGACCCGACGGACTACGAGCAGTACTTC; clone size: .; V gene: TRBV6-5; D gene: .; J gene: TRBJ2-7
CDR3 protein: CASSLWVLVEQYF; CDR3 DNA: TGTGCCAGCAGTTTGTGGGTTTTGGTAGAGCAGTACTTC; clone size: many; V gene: TRBV27; D gene: .; J gene: TRBJ2-7
CDR3 protein: CASSQREAGTGTQYF; CDR3 DNA: TGCGCCAGCAGCCAACGCGAAGCGGGAACAGGTACGCAGTATTTT; clone size: .; V gene: TRBV4-1; D gene: TRBD2; J gene: TRBJ2-3
CDR3 protein: CASLGSEQYF; CDR3 DNA: TGTGCCAGCCTCGGTTCCGAGCAGTACTTC; clone size: many; V gene: TRBV6-6; D gene: .; J gene: TRBJ2-7
CDR3 protein: CASSPGTRTDTQYF; CDR3 DNA: TGCGCCAGCAGCCCGGGGACACGCACAGATACGCAGTATTTT; clone size: .; V gene: TRBV4-1; D gene: .; J gene: TRBJ2-3
CDR3 protein: CASSVRGAGNTIYF; CDR3 DNA: TGTGCCAGCAGTGTTCGGGGGGCTGGAAACACCATATATTTT; clone size: few; V gene: TRBV27; D gene: .; J gene: TRBJ1-3
CDR3 protein: CASSQQGTNEKLFF; CDR3 DNA: TGTGCCAGCAGTCAACAGGGAACTAATGAAAAACTGTTTTTT; clone size: many; V gene: TRBV28; D gene: .; J gene: TRBJ1-4
CDR3 protein: CSVTVRYEQYF; CDR3 DNA: TGCAGCGTTACCGTGAGGTACGAGCAGTACTTC; clone size: many; V gene: TRBV29-1; D gene: .; J gene: TRBJ2-7
CDR3 protein: CASSQDYTGTSGEQYF; CDR3 DNA: TGCGCCAGCAGCCAAGACTATACAGGGACCTCAGGCGAGCAGTACTTC; clone size: many; V gene: TRBV4-3; D gene: .; J gene: TRBJ2-7